The present T cell receptor (beta chain) was sequenced within a study of T cell repertoires in cytomegalovirus infection. About the research overall: CMV epitopes that were recently identified and HLA-C-restricted were used alongside well-studied HLA-B-restricted ones. Signatures in public TCR beta sequences pointed to both CMV infection and matching HLA type. Study results and limitations: Summed frequency of public TCR beta families distinguished CMV carriers with the relevant HLA. Predominance within the ex vivo response was attributable to HLA-C-restricted CMV-specific TCR beta clonotypes.

The CDR3 runs 15 residues. The V end was cut by 0 bases, the J end by 8 bases, with 14 bases between. Germline CDR1 SGHDT, CDR2 YYEEEE. TCRdb re-analysed the reads in MiXCR, keeping a single row per CDR3 protein. This repertoire shows about 920,000 distinct CDR3 sequences, roughly a third found once; its top ten account for roughly 13%. In regard to this clonotype: The antigen remains unidentified.

The origin of this receptor is a human donor in good health (CMV status not recorded). Some clones in this sample may be carry-over from other donors' samples. Material: cultured CD8+ T cells from PBMCs, obtained from culture after CMV antigen stimulation. The chain recombines TRBV5-6 with TRBJ1-4; D is unresolved. The CDR3 loop reads CASSLAASRGEKLFF. For the CDR3, the DNA is TGTGCCAGCAGCTTGGCGGCCTCGAGAGGCGAAAAACTGTTTTTT.